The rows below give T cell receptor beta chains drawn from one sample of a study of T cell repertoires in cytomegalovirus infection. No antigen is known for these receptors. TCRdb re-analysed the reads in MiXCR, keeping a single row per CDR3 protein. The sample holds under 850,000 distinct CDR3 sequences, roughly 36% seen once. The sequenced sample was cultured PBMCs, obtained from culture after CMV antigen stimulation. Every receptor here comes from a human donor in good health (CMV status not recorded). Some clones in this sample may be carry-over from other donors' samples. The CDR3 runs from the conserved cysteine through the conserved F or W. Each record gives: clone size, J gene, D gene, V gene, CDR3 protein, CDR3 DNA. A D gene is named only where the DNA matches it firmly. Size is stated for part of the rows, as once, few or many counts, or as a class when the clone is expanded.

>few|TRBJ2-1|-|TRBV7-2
CASSDWYNEQFF
TGTGCCAGCAGCGATTGGTACAATGAGCAGTTCTTC
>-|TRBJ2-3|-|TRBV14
CASSRIGQGTQYF
TGTGCCAGCAGCCGAATAGGTCAGGGTACGCAGTATTTT
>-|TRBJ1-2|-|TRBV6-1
CASTKDWGYRTF
TGTGCCAGCACCAAGGATTGGGGTTACCGAACCTTC
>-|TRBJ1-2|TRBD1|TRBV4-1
CASSQVNRGGGYTF
TGCGCCAGCAGCCAAGTCAACAGGGGGGGTGGCTACACCTTC
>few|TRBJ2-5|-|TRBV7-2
CASSLALIGVETQYF
TGTGCCAGCAGCTTAGCGCTGATAGGGGTTGAGACCCAGTACTTC
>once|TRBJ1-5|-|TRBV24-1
CATTSGVGNQPQHF
TGTGCCACCACCTCAGGGGTTGGCAATCAGCCCCAGCATTTT
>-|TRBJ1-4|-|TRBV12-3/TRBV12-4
CASSFTGLGANEKLFF
TGTGCCAGCAGTTTCACAGGGCTGGGTGCTAATGAAAAACTGTTTTTT
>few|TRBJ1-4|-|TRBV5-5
CASSLGGPGKLFF
TGTGCCAGCAGCTTGGGGGGGCCGGGAAAACTGTTTTTT
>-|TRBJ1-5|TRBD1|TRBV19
CASSVTGGGYSNQPQHF
TGTGCCAGTAGTGTGACAGGGGGCGGTTATAGCAATCAGCCCCAGCATTTT
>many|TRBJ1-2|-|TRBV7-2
CASSPRDILRGYTF
TGTGCCAGCAGCCCCAGGGACATCCTAAGGGGCTACACCTTC
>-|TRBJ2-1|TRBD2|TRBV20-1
CSARGREGSYNEQFF
TGCAGTGCTAGGGGGCGGGAGGGGTCCTACAATGAGCAGTTCTTC
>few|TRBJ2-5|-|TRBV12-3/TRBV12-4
CASSLNRDRETQYF
TGTGCCAGCAGTTTGAACAGGGATCGAGAGACCCAGTACTTC
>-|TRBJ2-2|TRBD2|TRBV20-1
CSARDIERGGDSNTGELFF
TGCAGTGCTAGAGATATAGAGCGGGGGGGCGACTCGAACACCGGGGAGCTGTTTTTT
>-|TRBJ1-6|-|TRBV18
CASSGSSSYNSPLHF
TGTGCCAGCTCCGGTTCCAGCTCCTATAATTCACCCCTCCACTTT
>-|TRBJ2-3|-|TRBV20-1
CSASSRGDTDTQYF
TGCAGTGCTAGCTCTCGCGGGGATACAGATACGCAGTATTTT
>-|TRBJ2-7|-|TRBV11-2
CASSPTILLGLEQYF
TGTGCCAGCAGCCCCACGATCTTATTGGGCTTGGAGCAGTACTTC
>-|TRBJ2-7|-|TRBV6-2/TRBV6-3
CASTRDPYEQYF
TGTGCCAGCACTAGGGACCCCTACGAGCAGTACTTC
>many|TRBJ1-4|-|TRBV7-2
CASSPDYGTDEKLFF
TGTGCCAGCAGCCCAGACTACGGGACGGATGAAAAACTGTTTTTT
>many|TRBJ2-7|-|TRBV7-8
CASSPSSGTGVYEQYF
TGTGCCAGCAGCCCGTCTAGCGGGACAGGGGTCTACGAGCAGTACTTC
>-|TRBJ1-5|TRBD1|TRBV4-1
CASSQRTGGDQPQHF
TGCGCCAGCAGCCAAAGGACAGGTGGGGATCAGCCCCAGCATTTT
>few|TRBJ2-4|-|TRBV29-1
CSVEDLLGMNIQYF
TGCAGCGTTGAAGATCTGCTAGGGATGAACATTCAGTACTTC
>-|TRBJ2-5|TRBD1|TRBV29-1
CSAGQGPTQYF
TGCAGCGCAGGACAGGGCCCGACCCAGTACTTC
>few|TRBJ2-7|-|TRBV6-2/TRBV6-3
CASSPSLDYPYEQYF
TGTGCCAGCAGCCCTTCCTTAGACTATCCCTACGAGCAGTACTTC
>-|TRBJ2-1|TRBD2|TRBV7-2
CASSFGLAGDEQFF
TGTGCCAGCAGCTTTGGACTAGCGGGGGATGAGCAGTTCTTC
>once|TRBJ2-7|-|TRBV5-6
CASSSSITYEQYF
TGTGCCAGCAGTTCCTCCATTACCTACGAGCAGTACTTC
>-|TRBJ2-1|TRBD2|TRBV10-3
CAISEPGLAGGGEQFF
TGTGCCATCAGTGAGCCGGGACTAGCGGGGGGGGGGGAGCAGTTCTTC
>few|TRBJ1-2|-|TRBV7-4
CASSLPGLNYGYTF
TGTGCCAGCAGCCTCCCAGGCCTTAACTATGGCTACACCTTC
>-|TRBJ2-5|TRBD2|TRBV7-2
CASSSRTSGGQETQYF
TGTGCCAGCAGCTCCCGGACTAGCGGGGGGCAAGAGACCCAGTACTTC
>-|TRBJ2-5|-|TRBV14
CASSHGRTRYQETQYF
TGTGCCAGCAGCCACGGACGGACCAGGTACCAAGAGACCCAGTACTTC
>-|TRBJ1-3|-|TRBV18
CASSPSSTPGNTIYF
TGTGCCAGCTCACCATCAAGCACACCTGGAAACACCATATATTTT
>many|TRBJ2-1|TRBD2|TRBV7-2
CASSLGPFGAGGAYNEQFF
TGTGCCAGCAGCTTAGGCCCCTTTGGAGCGGGGGGAGCCTACAATGAGCAGTTCTTC
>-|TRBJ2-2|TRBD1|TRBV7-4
CASSRQGVTGELFF
TGTGCCAGCAGCCGACAGGGGGTCACCGGGGAGCTGTTTTTT
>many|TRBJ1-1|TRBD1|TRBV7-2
CASSLRPTQGYTEAFF
TGTGCCAGCAGCTTGCGGCCTACACAGGGGTACACTGAAGCTTTCTTT
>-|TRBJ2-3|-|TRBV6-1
CASSESRGVADTQYF
TGTGCCAGCAGTGAAAGTAGAGGGGTTGCAGATACGCAGTATTTT
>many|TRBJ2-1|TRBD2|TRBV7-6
CASSLASGIYNEQFF
TGTGCCAGCAGCTTAGCTAGCGGGATCTACAATGAGCAGTTCTTC
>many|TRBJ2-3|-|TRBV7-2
CASSPTGLRTDTQYF
TGTGCCAGCAGCCCAACGGGATTGCGCACAGATACGCAGTATTTT
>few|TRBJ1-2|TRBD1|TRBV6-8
CASRKQGAANYGYTF
TGTGCCAGCAGAAAACAGGGGGCAGCTAACTATGGCTACACCTTC
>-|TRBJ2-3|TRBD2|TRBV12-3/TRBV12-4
CASSFLLAGEKDTQYF
TGTGCCAGCAGTTTTCTGCTAGCGGGAGAAAAAGATACGCAGTATTTT
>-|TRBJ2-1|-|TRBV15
CATRAGLPTYNEQFF
TGTGCCACCAGGGCTGGCCTACCGACCTACAATGAGCAGTTCTTC
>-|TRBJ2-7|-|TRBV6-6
CASRAGAKSYEQYF
TGTGCCAGCAGAGCCGGGGCAAAGTCCTACGAGCAGTACTTC
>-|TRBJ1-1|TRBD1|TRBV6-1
CASSSKGADSTEAFF
TGTGCCAGCAGTTCGAAGGGGGCTGATAGCACTGAAGCTTTCTTT
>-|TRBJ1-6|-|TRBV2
CASSERYPGYNSPLHF
TGTGCCAGCAGTGAACGTTACCCGGGCTATAATTCACCCCTCCACTTT
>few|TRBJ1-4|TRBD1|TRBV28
CASSLGQRNEKLFF
TGTGCCAGCAGCCTGGGACAGAGAAATGAAAAACTGTTTTTT
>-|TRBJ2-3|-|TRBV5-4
CASSPTKGKSSTDTQYF
TGTGCCAGCAGCCCGACAAAGGGTAAATCTAGCACAGATACGCAGTATTTT
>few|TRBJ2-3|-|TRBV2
CASRDFSSTDTQYF
TGTGCCAGCAGGGACTTTTCTAGCACAGATACGCAGTATTTT